What follows describes a single T cell receptor beta chain. Its specificity is unknown. The sample is drawn from a study of blood T cells in healthy people across ages. Germline CDR1 reads SNHLY; CDR2 reads FYNNEI. CDR3 length: 17 residues. V dropped 2 bases and J dropped 4; count of bases not matched to a gene: 6. The second PCR ran roughly 6 to 12 cycles with a sample-barcoded 5' primer and J-beta primers. TCRdb re-called the 5' RACE reads with MiXCR, one entry per CDR3 protein. The sample contains over 1.5 million distinct CDR3 sequences, about 50% of which appear only once. Study-level points and caveats: A roughly linear fall in TCR beta diversity per million T cells was seen with increasing age. Relative to aged donors, long-lived donors carried more naive CD4+ cells and displayed higher diversity.

Peripheral blood was drawn, about 9.1 milliliters per donor. PBMCs were isolated at a quantity of at least 7 million per sample. This TCR came from a woman aged 40 to 50 in good health. Sequencing was performed on blood. This rearrangement joins TRBV2 to TRBJ2-1; TRBD2 matches at 12 bases. CDR3 sequence: CASSESSGGGWYNEQFF. DNA for the CDR3: TGTGCCAGCAGTGAATCTAGCGGGGGGGGATGGTACAATGAGCAGTTCTTC.